A single sample is the source of the 7 T cell receptor beta chains below, sequenced in a study of early stage breast cancer tumors. Measured with immunoSEQ multiplex PCR; TCRdb has only the in-frame clones, and not every one. The sample has 69,000 or so clones; 80% are singletons. Sequenced sample: blood. These receptors were obtained from a person aged 35-49 years with breast cancer.

V gene TRBV2 combines with J gene TRBJ2-5; the D gene is possibly TRBD1 (6 bases). Germline V gene data show CDR1 as SNHLY and CDR2 as FYNNEI. V lost 7 bases and J lost 2, with 14 bases in between. The CDR3 length is 14 residues. The CDR3 DNA reads TGTGCCAGCACTGGATGGGACACACAAGAGACCCAGTACTTC. The encoded protein is CASTGWDTQETQYF.

This chain uses TRBV6-1 with TRBJ2-3, with TRBD1 matching over 8 bases. There are 14 residues in the CDR3. Germline CDR1 MNHNS, CDR2 SASEGT. Trimming cost V 6 bases and J 0 bases; bases outside gene matches: 2. CDR3 region: CASSRQGSTDTQYF. In DNA, the CDR3 is TGTGCCAGCAGCCGACAGGGGAGCACAGATACGCAGTATTTT.

The rearrangement uses TRBV19 and TRBJ2-1; 8 positions agree with TRBD1. V lost 2 bases to trimming and J lost 7 bases; unmatched junction nucleotides: 7. Germline CDR1 is LNHDA and CDR2 is SQIVND (reference sequence). The CDR3 totals 15 residues. The CDR3 loop reads CASSISGTGANEQFF. The CDR3 DNA sequence: TGTGCCAGTAGTATATCCGGGACAGGAGCTAATGAGCAGTTCTTC. Full variable domain (rest looked up from reference TRBV19 and TRBJ2-1): DGGITQSPKYLFRKEGQNVTLSCEQNLNHDAMYWYRQDPGQGLRLIYYSQIVNDFQKGDIAEGYSVSREKKESFPLTVTSAQKNPTAFYLCASSISGTGANEQFFGPGTRLTVL.

The V and J genes are TRBV19 and TRBJ2-5, with TRBD1 identical over 8 bases. Looked up from germline, CDR1 is LNHDA and CDR2 is SQIVND (reference sequence). Germline trimming cut 6 bases from V and 5 bases from J; bases unmatched to any gene: 17. This CDR3 contains 17 residues. The CDR3 DNA is TGTGCCAGTAGCTCAAGGCCGCGACAGGGGAAGGGGGAGACCCAGTACTTC. It translates to CASSSRPRQGKGETQYF.

A remark on this clone: Distinct nucleotide sequences in the sample also encode this CDR3. The rearrangement uses TRBV9 and TRBJ2-3, with 10 bases matching TRBD2. V dropped 0 bases and J dropped 3; count of bases not matched to a gene: 4. The length of the CDR3 is 16 residues. The germline gives CDR1 SGDLS, CDR2 YYNGEE. This CDR3 reads CASSVDGSGRTDTQYF. CDR3 nucleotides: TGTGCCAGCAGCGTAGATGGTAGCGGGAGGACAGATACGCAGTATTTT.

The chain employs TRBV28 and TRBJ1-5; maybe TRBD1 (6 bases). The germline V gene encodes CDR1 MDHEN and CDR2 SYDVKM. CDR3 size: 12 residues. Trimming removed 4 bases from V and 5 bases from J, with 6 bases in between. The DNA for the CDR3 is TGTGCCAGCAGTTCAGGGGATCAGCCCCAGCATTTT. It specifies CASSSGDQPQHF.

V gene TRBV4-2 combines with J gene TRBJ2-2; 11 nucleotides line up with TRBD2. This CDR3 has 20 residues. Germline V gene sequence: CDR1 LGHNA, CDR2 YNFKEQ. With V trimmed by 4 bases and J by 0 bases, 13 bases remained unmatched. CDR3 sequence (DNA): TGTGCCAGCAGCCTTATAGCGGGAGGGGGACCCGAACCGAACACCGGGGAGCTGTTTTTT. It specifies CASSLIAGGGPEPNTGELFF.